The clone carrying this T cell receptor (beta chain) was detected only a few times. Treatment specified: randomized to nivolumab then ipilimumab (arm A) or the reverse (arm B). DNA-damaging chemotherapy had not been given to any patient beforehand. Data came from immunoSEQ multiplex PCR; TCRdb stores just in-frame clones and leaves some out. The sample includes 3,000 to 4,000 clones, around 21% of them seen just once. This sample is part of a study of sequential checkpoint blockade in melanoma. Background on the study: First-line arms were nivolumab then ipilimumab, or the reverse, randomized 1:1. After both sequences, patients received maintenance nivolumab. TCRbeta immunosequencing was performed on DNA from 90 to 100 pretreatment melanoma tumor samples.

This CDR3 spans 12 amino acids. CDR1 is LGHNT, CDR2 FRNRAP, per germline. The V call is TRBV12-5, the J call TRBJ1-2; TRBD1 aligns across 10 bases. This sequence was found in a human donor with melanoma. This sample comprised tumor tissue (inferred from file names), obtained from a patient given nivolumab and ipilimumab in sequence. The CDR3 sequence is CASTWTGGGYTF. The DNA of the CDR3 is TGTGCCAGCACCTGGACAGGGGGTGGCTACACCTTC.